The 22 T cell receptor beta chains given below trace back to one sample, sequenced in a study of blood T cell repertoires in COVID-19. Profiling relied on immunoSEQ multiplex PCR, and the TCRdb table lists in-frame clones only, not all of them. The profile covers 200,000 to 300,000 clones, with around 88% appearing a single time and 2.5% taken by the ten largest. Sequenced: PBMCs or T cells enriched from blood (not recorded which). The origin of the receptors is a woman aged 35 to 49 with acute COVID-19.

This clone appeared a few times. The chain combines TRBV15 with TRBJ2-5; unclear D gene. This CDR3 has 14 residues. The germline V and J ends were trimmed by 1 base and 2 bases, with 8 bases remaining between them. Looked up from germline, CDR1 is LNHNV and CDR2 is YYDKDF (reference sequence). CDR3 bases: TGTGCCACCAGCAGAGTCAACTTTCAAGAGACCCAGTACTTC. Translated: CATSRVNFQETQYF.

This CDR3 reads CASSQETGRSSYNEQFF. In DNA, the CDR3 is TGCGCCAGCAGCCAAGAGACCGGGAGGTCCTCCTACAATGAGCAGTTCTTC. The chain recombines TRBV4-3 with TRBJ2-1; 7 bases map to TRBD2. Germline V gene lookup returns CDR1 LGHNA and CDR2 YSLEER. This CDR3 comprises 17 residues. The J segment lost 0 bases and the V segment lost 0 bases, leaving 5 bases of the junction unmatched.

The gene calls are TRBV1 and TRBJ2-5; the table gives TRBD1 as D, unverified against the DNA. TRBV1 is noted as a pseudogene. This CDR3 is built from 17 residues. The CDR3 DNA follows: TGCACCAGCAGCCAAGGGTTTTGGTTGAAATGTCAGGAGACCCAGTACTTC. This encodes CTSSQGFWLKCQETQYF.

The chain has TRBV12-3 or TRBV12-4 and TRBJ2-7; no firm D call. V was pared by 3 bases and J by 9 bases, with 12 bases between. CDR3 length: 12 amino acids. CDR3 coding DNA: TGTGCCAGCAGTTTTAGCCCCCCCGGGCAGTACTTC. This sequence encodes CASSFSPPGQYF.

This clone was observed a handful of times. The chain combines TRBV2 with TRBJ2-1, with a weak D call TRBD1 (7 bases). Deletions cut 7 bases from V and 10 bases from J, with 11 bases between. This CDR3 contains 11 residues. The germline gives CDR1 SNHLY, CDR2 FYNNEI. The CDR3 nucleotides read TGTGCCAGCACAGGGGGGTCGGAGCAGTTCTTC. Protein sequence: CASTGGSEQFF.

The rearrangement links TRBV11-2 to TRBJ1-5, with a tentative D call TRBD1 (5 bases). The V gene lost 5 bases and the J gene lost 5 bases, with 7 bases spanning the gap. CDR1 is SGHAT, CDR2 FQNNGV, per germline. The CDR3 sequence is 12 residues long. CDR3 amino acids: CASSHRHQPQHF. The DNA of the CDR3 is TGTGCCAGCAGCCACAGGCATCAGCCCCAGCATTTT.

The V and J genes are TRBV3-1 (or the pseudogene TRBV3-2) and TRBJ2-2; D perhaps matches TRBD2 (5 bases). Trimming took off 3 bases at V and 5 bases at J, with 16 bases between the two ends. The length of the CDR3 is 16 residues. Germline loops: CDR1 LGHDT, CDR2 YNNKEL (reference sequence). CDR3 region: CASSHRTGSKTGELFF. The CDR3 bases are TGTGCCAGCAGCCACCGGACTGGCTCAAAGACCGGGGAGCTGTTTTTT.

The CDR3 spells CASRIGGRAYNEQFF. As DNA, the CDR3 is TGTGCCAGCAGAATAGGGGGGAGGGCCTACAATGAGCAGTTCTTC. The chain is built from TRBV27 and TRBJ2-1; D might be TRBD2 (7 bases). Germline V gene lookup returns CDR1 MNHEY and CDR2 SMNVEV (reference sequence). CDR3 length equals 15 residues. V lost 6 bases to trimming and J lost 2 bases, with 14 bases between them.

The chain joins TRBV5-1 to TRBJ2-5; perhaps TRBD2 as D (6 bases). V was pared by 4 bases and J by 2 bases, with 12 bases between. The CDR3 contains 14 residues. Germline V lookup: CDR1 SGHRS, CDR2 YFSETQ. Here the CDR3 DNA reads TGCGCCAGCAGCCCCGGGACTTCTCAAGAGACCCAGTACTTC. Translated: CASSPGTSQETQYF.

The chain couples TRBV5-6 to TRBJ1-2; 9 bases align to TRBD1. This CDR3 contains 16 residues. Germline loops: CDR1 SGHDT, CDR2 YYEEEE. V was pared by 0 bases and J by 0 bases, with 3 bases of the junction left unmatched. Written as DNA, the CDR3 is TGTGCCAGCAGCTTGGTGGGACAGGGAGCTAACTATGGCTACACCTTC. It specifies CASSLVGQGANYGYTF.

The chain recombines TRBV5-4 with TRBJ1-2, with TRBD1 identical over 9 bases. The CDR3 runs 14 residues. V lost 4 bases to trimming and J lost 8 bases; unmatched junction nucleotides: 9. Germline-derived CDR1 and CDR2 are SGHNT and YYREEE (reference sequence). CDR3 residues: CASSPAFTGGGYTF. The CDR3 DNA sequence: TGTGCCAGCAGCCCAGCGTTCACAGGGGGCGGCTACACCTTC. Based on the CDR3 plus reference TRBV5-4 and TRBJ1-2, the full variable domain is ETGVTQSPTHLIKTRGQQVTLRCSSQSGHNTVSWYQQALGQGPQFIFQYYREEENGRGNFPPRFSGLQFPNYSSELNVNALELDDSALYLCASSPAFTGGGYTFGSGTRLTVV.

The chain links TRBV5-5 to TRBJ2-7; the match to TRBD1 covers 10 bases. In germline, CDR1 is SGHKS, CDR2 YYEKEE (reference sequence). Trimming at V came to 9 bases and at J to 1 base, leaving 7 bases not matched to a gene. This CDR3 spans 14 amino acids. In DNA, the CDR3 is TGTGCCATCCTGAGGGACAGGGGATCCTACGAGCAGTACGTC. Translated: CAILRDRGSYEQYV.

The chain combines TRBV5-6 with TRBJ2-2; 7 nucleotides line up with TRBD1. The CDR3 contains 14 residues. Germline V gene data show CDR1 as SGHDT and CDR2 as YYEEEE. Trimming took 0 bases from V and 5 from J; bases not matched to a gene: 1. CDR3 in amino acids: CASSLGDRTGELFF. The CDR3 nucleotides read TGTGCCAGCAGCTTGGGGGACAGAACCGGGGAGCTGTTTTTT.

CDR3 DNA sequence: TGTGCCAGCATTAGGGGCGCTTCCTACAATGAGCAGTTCTTC. It yields the protein CASIRGASYNEQFF. The gene calls are TRBV6-5 and TRBJ2-1; D is perhaps TRBD1 (5 bases). The V end was cut by 7 bases, the J end by 1 base, with 11 bases between. CDR3 length: 14 residues. CDR1 and CDR2 from the germline V gene are MNHEY and SVGAGI.

This chain links TRBV10-3 with TRBJ1-3, with 10 bases identical to TRBD1. The length of the CDR3 is 13 residues. V trimming: 7 bases; J trimming: 7 bases; junction bases outside the gene matches: 4. From germline, CDR1 is ENHRY and CDR2 SYGVKD. The DNA for the CDR3 is TGTGCCATCACCCTGGACAGGGGGAACACCATATATTTT. Amino acid sequence: CAITLDRGNTIYF.

The V call is TRBV7-2, the J call TRBJ1-6, with a tentative D call TRBD1 (6 bases). This CDR3 contains 17 residues. CDR1 and CDR2 (germline): SGHTA, FQGNSA. V was trimmed by 5 bases and J by 6 bases, leaving 20 bases between them. CDR3 protein: CASSHRTAEKPNSPLHF. CDR3 nucleotide sequence: TGTGCCAGCAGCCACCGGACAGCGGAAAAGCCTAATTCACCCCTCCACTTT.

This chain connects TRBV4-3 to TRBJ2-1; 8 nucleotides line up with TRBD2. Per germline, CDR1 LGHNA and CDR2 YSLEER. The junction had 7 bases not matched to a gene; V was cut back by 5 bases and J by 7 bases. The CDR3 loop spans 14 amino acids. The CDR3, as DNA: TGCGCCAGCAGCGACCGGACTAGCTCGAATGAGCAGTTCTTC. Translated, it gives CASSDRTSSNEQFF.

The J gene is TRBJ1-5, the V gene TRBV6-5; D call uncertain. The CDR3 totals 13 residues. Trimming removed 5 bases at V and 9 bases at J, with 14 bases between. Germline-derived CDR1 and CDR2 are MNHEY and SVGAGI. The chain's CDR3 is CASSPGVGLPQHF. The CDR3, as DNA: TGTGCCAGCAGTCCCGGGGTTGGGTTGCCCCAGCATTTT.

The rearrangement uses TRBV30 and TRBJ1-1; no firm D call. The CDR3 consists of 13 residues. V was cut by 4 bases and J by 1 base, with 10 bases left in between. The V gene's germline CDR1 is GTSNPN and CDR2 SVGIG (reference sequence). This chain's CDR3 is CAWNAGGNTEAFF. CDR3 DNA sequence: TGTGCCTGGAACGCGGGTGGGAACACTGAAGCTTTCTTT.

This chain links TRBV5-8 with TRBJ1-1; possibly TRBD1 for D (5 bases). There are 15 residues in the CDR3. Germline CDR1 is SGHTS and CDR2 is YDEGEE. The V and J ends lost 3 bases and 1 base respectively, with 13 bases between them. The CDR3: CASSWGGRSNTEAFF. The CDR3 nucleotides are TGTGCCAGCAGCTGGGGCGGACGGTCGAACACTGAAGCTTTCTTT.

This clone was found once. The chain recombines TRBV4-1 with TRBJ1-2, with 8 nucleotides matching TRBD1. With 0 bases clipped from V and 6 bases from J, the junction kept 18 bases outside the gene matches. In germline, CDR1 is MGHRA, CDR2 YSYEKL. The CDR3 loop spans 19 amino acids. The CDR3 DNA sequence: TGCGCCAGCAGCCAAGATCATCTCGACAGGGGAGGGGTACGGCATGGCTACACCTTC. Translating it yields CASSQDHLDRGGVRHGYTF.

This sequence joins TRBV28 and TRBJ2-1; TRBD1 might be the D (6 bases). This CDR3 has 15 residues. Trimming removed 3 bases from V and 8 bases from J, with 17 bases in between. Germline V gives CDR1 MDHEN, CDR2 SYDVKM. The CDR3 DNA reads TGTGCCAGCAGTTTTGAGGGGGTCCTTATCGATGAGCAGTTCTTC. Its translation: CASSFEGVLIDEQFF.